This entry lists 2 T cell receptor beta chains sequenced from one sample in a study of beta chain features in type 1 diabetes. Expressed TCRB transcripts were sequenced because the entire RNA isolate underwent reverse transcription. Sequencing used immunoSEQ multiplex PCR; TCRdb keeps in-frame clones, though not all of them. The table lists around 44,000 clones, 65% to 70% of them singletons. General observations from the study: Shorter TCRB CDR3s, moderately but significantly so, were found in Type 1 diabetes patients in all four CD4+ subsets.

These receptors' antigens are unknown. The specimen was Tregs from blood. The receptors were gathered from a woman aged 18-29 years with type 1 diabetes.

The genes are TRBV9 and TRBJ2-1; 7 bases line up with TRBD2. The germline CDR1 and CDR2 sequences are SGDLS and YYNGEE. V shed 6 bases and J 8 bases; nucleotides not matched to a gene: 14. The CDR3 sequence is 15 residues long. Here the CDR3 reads CASTPHAGVPHEQFF. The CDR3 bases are TGTGCCAGCACCCCGCACGCGGGAGTTCCCCATGAGCAGTTCTTC.

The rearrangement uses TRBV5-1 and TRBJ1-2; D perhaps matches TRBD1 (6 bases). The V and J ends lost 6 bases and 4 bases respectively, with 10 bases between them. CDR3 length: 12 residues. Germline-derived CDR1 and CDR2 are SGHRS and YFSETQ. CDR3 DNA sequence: TGCGCCAGCAAGCAGGGGAGCTATGGCTACACCTTC. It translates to CASKQGSYGYTF.